These 5 T cell receptor beta chains originate from one sample sequenced in a study of blood T cell repertoires in COVID-19. Here immunoSEQ multiplex PCR was the method, and the copy in TCRdb shows in-frame clones only, minus some. The sample shows 350,000 or so clones, 87% of them seen only once. Sequenced: peripheral blood. These TCRs come from a woman in her thirties with COVID-19, enrolled during active disease.

This chain joins TRBV11-2 and TRBJ2-1; a weak D match, TRBD2 (7 bases). This CDR3 is 15 amino acids long. Trimming removed 3 bases at V and 8 bases at J, with 17 bases between. Germline V gene sequence: CDR1 SGHAT, CDR2 FQNNGV. The CDR3 region has the DNA TGTGCCAGCAGCTTGGGACGGGGGGCAGTCGATGAGCAGTTCTTC. This sequence encodes CASSLGRGAVDEQFF.

The chain combines TRBV15 with TRBJ1-4; no definite D call. Deletions cut 0 bases from V and 0 bases from J, with 5 bases between. CDR3 size: 15 residues. In germline, CDR1 is LNHNV, CDR2 YYDKDF (reference sequence). In DNA, the CDR3 is TGTGCCACCAGCAGAGATCTCGCAACTAATGAAAAACTGTTTTTT. Translated: CATSRDLATNEKLFF. The variable domain in full, completed from reference TRBV15 and TRBJ1-4, reads DAMVIQNPRYQVTQFGKPVTLSCSQTLNHNVMYWYQQKSSQAPKLLFHYYDKDFNNEADTPDNFQSRRPNTSFCFLDIRSPGLGDTAMYLCATSRDLATNEKLFFGSGTQLSVL.

The chain uses TRBV7-2 and TRBJ2-3; D call uncertain. The V and J ends lost 4 bases and 4 bases respectively, with 6 bases between them. Germline-derived CDR1 and CDR2 are SGHTA and FQGNSA. The CDR3 contains 12 residues. Here the CDR3 reads CASSSSPDTQYF. Written as DNA, the CDR3 is TGTGCCAGCAGCTCGTCCCCAGATACGCAGTATTTT.

This clone was recorded only once. The CDR3 nucleotides read TGTGCCTCCCACGCGACAGGCACAGATACGCAGTATTTT. This encodes CASHATGTDTQYF. The chain couples TRBV10-3 to TRBJ2-3; possibly TRBD1 for D (5 bases). CDR3 length equals 13 residues. Germline CDR1 ENHRY, CDR2 SYGVKD. With 11 bases removed from V and 1 base from J, the gap between germline ends came to 13 bases.

J is TRBJ1-6 and V is TRBV5-5, with D unclear. CDR1 is SGHKS, CDR2 YYEKEE, per germline (reference sequence). Trimming removed 0 bases from V and 10 bases from J, with 14 bases in between. The CDR3 loop spans 15 amino acids. The CDR3 DNA reads TGTGCCAGCAGCTTGGGGGCCGGGAGGCCCTCACCCCTCCACTTT. The encoded protein is CASSLGAGRPSPLHF.